Below, 27 T cell receptor beta chains from the same sample are listed, as sequenced in a study of shared clonotypes between healthy human individuals. Clones were sequenced by immunoSEQ multiplex PCR, and TCRdb holds only the in-frame ones, with some missing. The sample consists of roughly 1 million clones, more than 65% of them appearing once. Sequenced: memory CD4+ T cells sorted from blood. Subset given: CD45RA-negative fraction. All receptors derive from a man younger than 35 in good health.

This chain links TRBV28 with TRBJ2-6; TRBD2 is a possible D gene (5 bases). V gave up 3 bases and J gave up 2 bases, with 8 bases separating them. The germline gives CDR1 MDHEN, CDR2 SYDVKM. This CDR3 has 15 residues. CDR3 in amino acids: CASSLWGAGANVLTF. The CDR3 DNA reads TGTGCCAGCAGTTTGTGGGGAGCTGGGGCCAACGTCCTGACTTTC.

The rearrangement joins TRBV30 to TRBJ1-6, with D hard to call. Germline-derived CDR1 and CDR2 are GTSNPN and SVGIG (reference sequence). The CDR3 sequence is 15 residues long. Trimming took 7 bases from V and 9 from J, leaving 22 bases between them. This CDR3 is CASTPDSGRSSPLHF. CDR3 nucleotide sequence: TGTGCCTCAACCCCAGATAGTGGAAGGAGTTCACCCCTCCACTTT.

The chain links TRBV5-1 to TRBJ2-7; TRBD2 agrees at 8 bases. Per germline, CDR1 SGHRS and CDR2 YFSETQ. The ends lost 4 bases at V and 0 bases at J; junction bases unmatched: 9. The CDR3 loop spans 16 amino acids. The CDR3 spells CASSPQLAGSSYEQYF. CDR3 DNA: TGCGCCAGCAGCCCCCAGTTAGCGGGAAGCTCCTACGAGCAGTACTTC.

On this clone: Germline is not matched at one junction end, which may reflect a read error. The chain has TRBV7-9 and TRBJ2-1, with 9 bases lining up with TRBD2. Germline CDR1 reads SEHNR; CDR2 reads FQNEAQ (reference sequence). The CDR3 sequence is 19 residues long. The CDR3: CASSLALLVREGTYNEQFF. CDR3 DNA: TGTGCCAGCAGCCTAGCCCTCCTAGTGCGGGAGGGAACTTACAATGAGCAGTTCTTC. Full variable domain (outside the CDR3, taken from reference TRBV7-9 and TRBJ2-1): DTGVSQNPRHKITKRGQNVTFRCDPISEHNRLYWYRQTLGQGPEFLTYFQNEAQLEKSRLLSDRFSAERPKGSFSTLEIQRTEQGDSAMYLCASSLALLVREGTYNEQFFGPGTRLTVL.

The genes are TRBV7-9 and TRBJ2-1; D gene ambiguous. The CDR3 loop spans 14 amino acids. V was pared by 4 bases and J by 2 bases, with 9 bases between. Germline V gives CDR1 SEHNR, CDR2 FQNEAQ (reference sequence). The CDR3 DNA is TGTGCCAGCAGCTGGGCCGAACCCTACAATGAGCAGTTCTTC. This codes for CASSWAEPYNEQFF. The full variable domain, in which reference TRBV7-9 and TRBJ2-1 provide the parts outside the CDR3, is DTGVSQNPRHKITKRGQNVTFRCDPISEHNRLYWYRQTLGQGPEFLTYFQNEAQLEKSRLLSDRFSAERPKGSFSTLEIQRTEQGDSAMYLCASSWAEPYNEQFFGPGTRLTVL.

The count of this clone is one. This chain uses TRBV2 with TRBJ1-2, with 8 bases identical to TRBD1. CDR1 and CDR2 from the germline V gene are SNHLY and FYNNEI. The trim removed 6 bases at V and 8 bases at J, leaving 17 bases unmatched. This CDR3 spans 16 amino acids. CDR3 sequence (DNA): TGTGCCAGCAGCCCGGGACAGGTTCCCACTATTAGGGGCTACACCTTC. Its protein product is CASSPGQVPTIRGYTF.

The chain combines TRBV18 with TRBJ1-1; D might be TRBD1 (5 bases). The CDR3 extends over 16 amino acids. Germline CDR1 KGHSH, CDR2 LQKENI. Trimming removed 3 bases from V and 5 bases from J, with 19 bases in between. The CDR3, as DNA: TGTGCCAGCTCACCGGAGGCACCCGGGGCGGGTACTGAAGCTTTCTTT. Amino acids: CASSPEAPGAGTEAFF.

As to this clone: Other nucleotide sequences in the sample specify the same CDR3. The CDR3 nucleotides are TGTGCCAGCTCCCCGAGGACCGGGGAGCTGTTTTTT. This encodes CASSPRTGELFF. This rearrangement joins TRBV18 to TRBJ2-2; the D is unclear. Germline loops: CDR1 KGHSH, CDR2 LQKENI. V was trimmed by 6 bases and J by 5 bases, leaving 7 bases between them. The CDR3 contains 12 residues.

The gene calls are TRBV14 and TRBJ2-7; D remains ambiguous. Germline V CDR1 and CDR2: SGHDN, FVKESK. The V end was cut by 2 bases, the J end by 6 bases, with 14 bases between. This CDR3 contains 14 residues. The CDR3, as DNA: TGTGCCAGCAGCCAATACAGCGTTCCTGGCGAGCAGTACTTC. It specifies CASSQYSVPGEQYF.

The rearrangement links TRBV6-1 to TRBJ1-6, with D possibly TRBD1 on 6 matching bases. The CDR3 is 15 residues long. V gave up 5 bases and J gave up 6 bases, with 14 bases separating them. CDR1 MNHNS and CDR2 SASEGT come from the germline V gene. The CDR3 nucleotides read TGTGCCAGCAGTTCCCAGGACAGCTTTAATTCACCCCTCCACTTT. It encodes CASSSQDSFNSPLHF.

V and J are TRBV28 and TRBJ1-5; D ambiguous. CDR3 length equals 14 residues. Trimming cost V 2 bases and J 6 bases, with 11 bases left between them. Germline assignment: CDR1 MDHEN and CDR2 SYDVKM. The CDR3 reads CASSLGVGAQPQHF. The CDR3 nucleotides read TGTGCCAGCAGTTTAGGGGTTGGTGCTCAGCCCCAGCATTTT.

The rearrangement joins TRBV10-2 to TRBJ1-2; weak D call: TRBD1 (5 bases). This CDR3 is 13 amino acids long. V lost 0 bases and J 8 bases, leaving 10 bases between the germline ends. Germline V gene data show CDR1 as WSHSY and CDR2 as SAAADI. CDR3 amino acids: CASSESKGIGYTF. The CDR3 DNA reads as TGCGCCAGCAGTGAGTCGAAGGGGATCGGCTACACCTTC.

The chain links TRBV10-3 to TRBJ2-3; 9 nucleotides align to TRBD2. Per the germline V gene, CDR1 is ENHRY and CDR2 is SYGVKD. The CDR3 totals 16 residues. Trimming at V came to 11 bases and at J to 1 base, leaving 13 bases not matched to a gene. CDR3 coding DNA: TGTGCCGCCATCGGTATAGCGGGGGCCGGCACAGATACGCAGTATTTT. Its translation is CAAIGIAGAGTDTQYF.

CDR3 nucleotide sequence: TGTGCCAGCAGCTTAGAATTAGCTCAGAGCCAGTACTTC. As protein: CASSLELAQSQYF. This chain links TRBV7-2 with TRBJ2-5; D is unresolved. Trimming stripped 1 base from V and 10 bases from J, with 13 bases between. Per germline, CDR1 SGHTA and CDR2 FQGNSA. The CDR3 has 13 amino acids.

The J gene is TRBJ2-7, the V gene TRBV27; 12 positions match TRBD2. V trimming: 4 bases; J trimming: 1 base; junction bases outside the gene matches: 5. Per germline, CDR1 MNHEY and CDR2 SMNVEV (reference sequence). The CDR3 length is 16 residues. Here the CDR3 reads CASSSGLAGLSYEQYF. For the CDR3, the DNA is TGTGCCAGCAGTTCGGGACTAGCGGGCCTATCCTACGAGCAGTACTTC.

The rearrangement links TRBV6-6 to TRBJ1-1, with 9 bases identical to TRBD1. CDR3 size: 15 residues. After removal of 5 bases from V and 7 bases from J, the junction contained 11 bases not matched to a gene. Germline V CDR1 and CDR2: MNHNY, SVGAGI (reference sequence). CDR3: CASSAFRTGEYEAFF. CDR3 bases: TGTGCCAGCAGTGCGTTTCGGACAGGGGAGTATGAAGCTTTCTTT.

This chain connects TRBV10-1 to TRBJ2-7, with D tentatively TRBD1 or TRBD2 (5 bases each). V lost 7 bases and J lost 3, with 19 bases in between. Germline-derived CDR1 and CDR2 are WNHNN and SYGVQD (reference sequence). CDR3 size: 15 residues. CDR3 sequence reads: CASMGTDQGNYEQYF. The CDR3 DNA follows: TGCGCCAGCATGGGGACGGACCAAGGCAACTACGAGCAGTACTTC.

The chain recombines TRBV10-1 with TRBJ2-7, with D unclear. Trimming took 0 bases from V and 6 from J, leaving 9 bases between them. This CDR3 has 13 residues. Germline CDR1 is WNHNN and CDR2 is SYGVQD (reference sequence). The CDR3 here is CASSESKGFEQYF. CDR3 nucleotides: TGCGCCAGCAGTGAGTCCAAGGGATTCGAGCAGTACTTC.

There are a few counts of this clone. This chain links TRBV2 with TRBJ1-1, with 7 bases identical to TRBD1. There are 15 residues in the CDR3. The V gene's germline CDR1 is SNHLY and CDR2 FYNNEI. V shed 4 bases and J 6 bases; nucleotides not matched to a gene: 11. The CDR3 here is CASSGLGRGRAEAFF. CDR3 coding DNA: TGTGCCAGCAGTGGTCTGGGGAGGGGGCGAGCTGAAGCTTTCTTT.

The V and J genes are TRBV9 and TRBJ1-1, with 8 bases identical to TRBD1. The trim removed 2 bases at V and 1 base at J, leaving 4 bases unmatched. This CDR3 is 15 amino acids long. Germline values: CDR1 SGDLS, CDR2 YYNGEE. CDR3 in DNA: TGTGCCAGCAGCGTGTGGGGGACAGGGAACACTGAAGCTTTCTTT. Translation gives CASSVWGTGNTEAFF.

On this clone itself: The sample carries other DNA sequences with the same CDR3. The chain carries TRBV7-9 and TRBJ2-7, with 12 bases that match TRBD2. In germline, CDR1 is SEHNR, CDR2 FQNEAQ (reference sequence). The CDR3 length is 16 residues. V shed 4 bases, J shed 0 bases, and the junction held 4 bases outside the gene matches. The CDR3: CASSYGLAGSSYEQYF. DNA for the CDR3: TGTGCCAGCAGCTATGGACTAGCGGGATCCTCCTACGAGCAGTACTTC.

A word on this clone: This sample includes further DNA sequences coding for the same CDR3. The gene calls are TRBV6-1 and TRBJ2-7; unclear D gene. This CDR3 comprises 11 residues. V shed 3 bases and J shed 4 bases, with 4 bases lying between them. Germline lookup yields CDR1 MNHNS and CDR2 SASEGT. This CDR3 is CASSDRYEQYF. DNA of the CDR3: TGTGCCAGCAGTGATCGATACGAGCAGTACTTC.

The chain carries TRBV6-1 and TRBJ2-7; D not certain. Trimming cost V 5 bases and J 3 bases, with 17 bases left between them. The CDR3 is 15 residues long. CDR1 is MNHNS, CDR2 SASEGT, per germline. In nucleotides, the CDR3 is TGTGCCAGCAGTCTGCAGAGCACTCCTATCTACGAGCAGTACTTC. Amino acid sequence: CASSLQSTPIYEQYF.

V and J are TRBV28 and TRBJ1-2; 7 nucleotides line up with TRBD1. The V segment lost 6 bases and the J segment 4 bases; nucleotides outside the gene matches: 5. CDR3 length equals 13 residues. From germline, CDR1 is MDHEN and CDR2 SYDVKM. CDR3 region: CASSLTGTYGYTF. CDR3 in DNA: TGTGCCAGCAGCCTGACAGGGACCTATGGCTACACCTTC.

This chain uses TRBV9 with TRBJ1-3; D is undetermined. This CDR3 is built from 14 residues. The germline CDR1 and CDR2 sequences are SGDLS and YYNGEE. Trimming shortened V by 4 bases and J by 1 base, and 9 bases separated the two germline ends. In DNA, the CDR3 is TGTGCCAGCAGCTCCGCGGGGTCTGGAAACACCATATATTTT. Its translation is CASSSAGSGNTIYF.

The genes are TRBV6-1 and TRBJ1-5, with unresolved D. Germline CDR1 reads MNHNS; CDR2 reads SASEGT. V gave up 6 bases and J gave up 5 bases, with 14 bases separating them. The CDR3 has 14 amino acids. CDR3: CASSDGRGYQPQHF. CDR3 sequence (DNA): TGTGCCAGCAGCGACGGCCGTGGGTATCAGCCCCAGCATTTT.

The chain recombines TRBV4-1 with TRBJ2-7, with D possibly matching TRBD2 (5 bases). Germline V lookup: CDR1 MGHRA, CDR2 YSYEKL. The CDR3 spans 19 residues. Trimming removed 0 bases from V and 0 bases from J, with 21 bases in between. The CDR3 sequence: CASSQDILPGGTSSYEQYF. The CDR3 region has the DNA TGCGCCAGCAGCCAAGATATTTTACCCGGCGGAACTAGCTCCTACGAGCAGTACTTC.